The source of this T cell receptor (beta chain) is a study of Graves' ophthalmopathy and Graves' hyperthyroidism. This clonotype appeared many times. Its antigen is still unknown. The diagnosis combined clinical symptoms, thyroxine, TRAb, thyroid ultrasound and orbital computed tomography scans. Study-level points and caveats: Sensitivity of about 70% and specificity of 72.22% were achieved by the model that predicted ophthalmopathy progression.

Amplified TCR beta CDR3 regions were obtained using RNA transcripts as template. Second-round multiplex PCR followed a first-round RT-PCR using HTBI primers. TCRdb ran MiXCR on the multiplex PCR reads and lists one entry per CDR3 protein. Of around 1,000,000 distinct CDR3 sequences listed, about two fifths were seen once; the top ten hold 11%. V lost 6 bases, J lost 4 bases, and 18 bases lay in between. This CDR3 is 15 amino acids long. This sequence originates from an adult man with Graves' hyperthyroidism. The sequencing sample was made of peripheral blood or thyroid tissue (not recorded which). The genes are TRBV12-3 or TRBV12-4 and TRBJ1-2, with D possibly TRBD1 on 6 matching bases. The CDR3 loop is CASSVGYRVGYGYTF. CDR3 sequence (DNA): TGTGCCAGCAGCGTGGGCTACAGGGTTGGCTATGGCTACACCTTC.